The 19 T cell receptor beta chains presented below share a single source sample, sequenced in a study of metastatic and nonmetastatic thyroid tumors. Thyroid surgery had not been preceded by any treatment in any patient. TCRdb reanalyzed the PCR reads via MiXCR. Of about 8,600 clones in the sample, roughly a quarter were seen once. What was sequenced was adjacent normal tissue. The receptors stem from a female donor with papillary thyroid cancer or a benign thyroid nodule (not recorded which). Some clones in this sample may be carry-over from other donors' samples.

With regard to this clone: An end of the junction differs from the germline gene, which may be a read error. This CDR3 is CASSATGLASTPYNEQFF. CDR3 sequence (DNA): TGTGCGAGCAGTGCTACGGGACTAGCGAGTACACCCTACAATGAGCAGTTCTTC. The rearrangement uses TRBV2 and TRBJ2-1; TRBD2 matches 10 bases. Germline CDR1 reads SNHLY; CDR2 reads FYNNEI. The CDR3 is made up of 18 amino acids.

This clone showed up many times. The gene calls are TRBV5-6 and TRBJ2-7; D possibly uses TRBD1 or TRBD2 (6 bases each). This CDR3 is built from 16 residues. The V gene lost 4 bases and the J gene lost 3 bases, with 20 bases spanning the gap. The V gene's germline CDR1 is SGHDT and CDR2 YYEEEE. The DNA of the CDR3 is TGTGCCAGCAGCGATTCTCTGGGCGGGACAAACTACGAGCAGTACTTC. The encoded protein is CASSDSLGGTNYEQYF. Looking up the rest from reference TRBV5-6 and TRBJ2-7 gives the full variable domain: DAGVTQSPTHLIKTRGQQVTLRCSPKSGHDTVSWYQQALGQGPQFIFQYYEEEERQRGNFPDRFSGHQFPNYSSELNVNALLLGDSALYLCASSDSLGGTNYEQYFGPGTRLTVT.

This clone appeared many times. The chain carries TRBV3-1 and TRBJ1-1; maybe TRBD1 (5 bases). The CDR3 has 15 residues. CDR1 LGHDT and CDR2 YNNKEL come from the germline V gene (reference sequence). Trimming removed 4 bases at V and 4 bases at J, with 16 bases between. The CDR3 region is CASSPRRGGGTEAFF. The CDR3 DNA sequence: TGTGCCAGCAGCCCCCGACGGGGGGGAGGCACTGAAGCTTTCTTT.

This clone is categorized as medium-sized. The chain is built from TRBV28 and TRBJ1-4; D might be TRBD1 (5 bases). Germline CDR1 and CDR2: MDHEN and SYDVKM. This CDR3 spans 13 amino acids. Trimming took 9 bases from V and 3 from J, leaving 11 bases between them. In DNA form, the CDR3 reads TGTGCCAGTAAGGGGTGGGCTAATGAAAAACTGTTTTTT. Encoded protein: CASKGWANEKLFF.

This clone was recorded many times. The chain carries TRBV3-1 and TRBJ2-3, with D unresolved. Trimming pared 3 bases from V and 1 base from J, leaving 8 bases between. There are 14 residues in the CDR3. Germline V gene lookup returns CDR1 LGHDT and CDR2 YNNKEL (reference sequence). CDR3 amino acids: CASSHSDGTDTQYF. DNA of the CDR3: TGTGCCAGCAGCCATTCGGACGGCACAGATACGCAGTATTTT.

This clone was picked up a small number of times. V is TRBV19 and J is TRBJ2-1; 11 bases fit TRBD2. The CDR3 extends over 14 amino acids. With 9 bases clipped from V and 1 base from J, the junction kept 2 bases outside the gene matches. Germline V gives CDR1 LNHDA, CDR2 SQIVND (reference sequence). The CDR3 DNA is TGTGCCAGACTAGCGGGAGTATCCTACAATGAGCAGTTCTTC. This encodes CARLAGVSYNEQFF.

This clone was picked up many times. This chain uses TRBV18 with TRBJ1-5; no definite D call. Germline CDR1 and CDR2: KGHSH and LQKENI. Deletions cut 6 bases from V and 7 bases from J, with 16 bases between. This CDR3 comprises 14 residues. The CDR3 DNA reads as TGTGCCAGCTCCGTGGGAGGGATGGGGCAGCCCCAGCATTTT. Protein product: CASSVGGMGQPQHF.

This clone was observed a few times. This chain connects TRBV6-5 to TRBJ2-1; D could derive from TRBD1 or TRBD2 (5 bases each). This CDR3 has 12 amino acids. Germline V gene lookup returns CDR1 MNHEY and CDR2 SVGAGI. Trimming left V 6 bases short and J 8 bases short, with 11 bases between. CDR3 sequence: CASRDEGHEQFF. Here the CDR3 DNA reads TGTGCCAGCAGGGACGAGGGGCATGAGCAGTTCTTC.

There are many counts of this clone. This chain connects TRBV30 to TRBJ2-5, with D possibly TRBD2 on 7 matching bases. The germline V gene has CDR1 GTSNPN and CDR2 SVGIG (reference sequence). CDR3 length: 14 residues. The germline V and J ends were trimmed by 6 bases and 4 bases, with 18 bases remaining between them. The CDR3 loop is CACRNPGGTETQYF. The CDR3 nucleotides are TGTGCCTGCCGTAACCCGGGGGGCACAGAGACCCAGTACTTC.

This clone has more than one count but fewer than ten. V and J are TRBV28 and TRBJ1-2, with 9 positions matching TRBD1. After removal of 3 bases from V and 4 bases from J, the junction contained 9 bases not matched to a gene. The CDR3 runs to 16 residues. In germline, CDR1 is MDHEN, CDR2 SYDVKM. The DNA for the CDR3 is TGTGCCAGCAGTTTGATCAGGGGACAGGGAGCCTATGGCTACACCTTC. It codes for CASSLIRGQGAYGYTF.

This chain joins TRBV6-1 and TRBJ1-2; D uncertain. With 6 bases removed from V and 3 bases from J, the gap between germline ends came to 20 bases. The CDR3 covers 16 residues. CDR1 and CDR2 from the germline V gene are MNHNS and SASEGT. This CDR3 reads CASRPSTVLSHYGYTF. Here the CDR3 DNA reads TGTGCCAGCAGGCCTTCAACGGTGCTATCACACTATGGCTACACCTTC.

This clone appeared many times. The rearrangement uses TRBV29-1 and TRBJ2-7, with D perhaps TRBD2 (7 bases). The germline gives CDR1 SQVTM, CDR2 ANQGSEA. The V and J ends lost 1 base and 3 bases respectively, with 16 bases between them. The CDR3 totals 15 residues. The CDR3 coding sequence is TGCAGCGTTGAAGCTGGCGGGCGGGGGCTCTACGAGCAGTACTTC. The encoded protein is CSVEAGGRGLYEQYF.

The chain uses TRBV28 and TRBJ1-1, with D perhaps TRBD1 (6 bases). V was cut by 7 bases and J by 3 bases, with 21 bases left in between. The CDR3 contains 16 residues. CDR1 and CDR2 from the germline V gene are MDHEN and SYDVKM. CDR3 in amino acids: CASTAPGVKADTEAFF. DNA for the CDR3: TGTGCCAGCACCGCACCAGGGGTCAAGGCGGACACTGAAGCTTTCTTT.

This clone was seen ten or more times. V usage is TRBV18 and J usage is TRBJ2-6, with 14 bases aligning to TRBD2. The CDR3 covers 19 residues. V trimming: 0 bases; J trimming: 0 bases; junction bases outside the gene matches: 1. The V gene's germline CDR1 is KGHSH and CDR2 LQKENI. Here the CDR3 DNA reads TGTGCCAGCTCACCACCGGGGACTAGCGGGAGCTCTGGGGCCAACGTCCTGACTTTC. Amino acids: CASSPPGTSGSSGANVLTF.

As for this clone: Germline and junction disagree at one end, which may indicate a read error. The V gene is TRBV15, the J gene TRBJ2-7; D remains unclear. CDR3 length: 14 amino acids. Looked up from germline, CDR1 is LNHNV and CDR2 is YYDKDF (reference sequence). DNA for the CDR3: TGTGCCACGAGCAGAGATCTAGGTCTCTCCGAGCAGGACTTC. Encoded protein: CATSRDLGLSEQDF.

The V gene is TRBV6-1, the J gene TRBJ2-7, with D possibly matching TRBD2 (6 bases). Between the trimmed V and J ends, which lost 3 bases and 2 bases, there was a span of 14 bases. CDR3 size: 15 residues. CDR1 and CDR2 from the germline V gene are MNHNS and SASEGT. This CDR3 reads CASSEGAGTPYEQYF. Written as DNA, the CDR3 is TGTGCCAGCAGTGAGGGTGCGGGAACACCCTACGAGCAGTACTTC.

This clone is labeled as medium-sized. The chain carries TRBV5-1 and TRBJ1-1; D is uncertain. Germline V gene lookup returns CDR1 SGHRS and CDR2 YFSETQ. Trimming took off 1 base at V and 0 bases at J, with 4 bases between the two ends. The CDR3 is 13 residues long. CDR3 residues: CASSLTVNTEAFF. For the CDR3, the DNA is TGCGCCAGCAGCTTGACAGTGAACACTGAAGCTTTCTTT.

This clone ranks as medium-sized. The chain joins TRBV7-2 to TRBJ2-2; 10 positions agree with TRBD1. Unmatched junction bases numbered 6, after V lost 5 bases and J lost 6 bases. Germline CDR1 and CDR2: SGHTA and FQGNSA. The CDR3 is made up of 15 amino acids. Written as DNA, the CDR3 is TGTGCCAGCAGCGTACGGACAGGGGGTGCCGGGGAGCTGTTTTTT. This gives the protein CASSVRTGGAGELFF.

This sequence joins TRBV5-1 and TRBJ2-6; D might be TRBD2 (6 bases). Germline V lookup: CDR1 SGHRS, CDR2 YFSETQ. The CDR3 covers 16 residues. Trimming took off 4 bases at V and 0 bases at J, with 11 bases between the two ends. Written as DNA, the CDR3 is TGCGCCAGCAGCGCGGGGTCCAACTCTGGGGCCAACGTCCTGACTTTC. Translated, it gives CASSAGSNSGANVLTF.